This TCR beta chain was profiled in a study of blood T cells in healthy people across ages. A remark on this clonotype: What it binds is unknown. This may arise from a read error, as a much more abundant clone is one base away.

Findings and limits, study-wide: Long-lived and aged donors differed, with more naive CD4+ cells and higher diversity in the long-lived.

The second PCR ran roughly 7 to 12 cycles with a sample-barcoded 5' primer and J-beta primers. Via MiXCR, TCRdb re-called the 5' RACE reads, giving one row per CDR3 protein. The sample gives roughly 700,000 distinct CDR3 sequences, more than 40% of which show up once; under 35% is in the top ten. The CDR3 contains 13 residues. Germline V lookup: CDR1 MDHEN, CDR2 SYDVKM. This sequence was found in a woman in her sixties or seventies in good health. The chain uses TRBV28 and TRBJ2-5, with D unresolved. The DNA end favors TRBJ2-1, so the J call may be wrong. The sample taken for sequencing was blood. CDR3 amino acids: CASSLRLGETQFF. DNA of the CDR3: TGTGCCAGCAGTTTGAGACTGGGCGAGACCCAGTTCTTC.